These 13 T cell receptor beta chains were sequenced from one sample in a study of T cells in Graves' hyperthyroidism and ophthalmopathy. Researchers took RNA transcripts and amplified the TCR beta CDR3 regions from them. TCR CDR3 underwent first-round RT-PCR with the HTBI primer set. TCRdb used MiXCR to reprocess the multiplex PCR reads, holding one entry per CDR3 protein. Altogether around 530,000 distinct CDR3 sequences are present, roughly 18% being singletons, with the ten largest covering 17%. The sample comprised blood. These receptors were taken from a woman aged 18-29 years with Graves' ophthalmopathy.

This clonotype was seen ten or more times. The chain has TRBV28 and TRBJ1-1; TRBD1 matches 7 bases. The germline CDR1 and CDR2 sequences are MDHEN and SYDVKM. The CDR3 has 14 amino acids. V lost 3 bases to trimming and J lost 11 bases; unmatched junction nucleotides: 12. This chain's CDR3 is CASSFGTELMDAFF. For the CDR3, the DNA is TGTGCCAGCAGTTTTGGGACAGAGTTAATGGATGCTTTCTTT.

V is TRBV18 and J is TRBJ1-2, with D perhaps matching TRBD1 (5 bases). The CDR3 is 17 amino acids. CDR1 and CDR2 from the germline V gene are KGHSH and LQKENI. V lost 6 bases, J lost 0 bases, and 20 bases lay in between. CDR3 DNA: TGTGCCAGCTCGCTTTCCCCTTCGGGGGGAGCTAACTATGGCTACACCTTC. Translating it yields CASSLSPSGGANYGYTF.

This clonotype was found many times. The J gene is TRBJ2-7, the V gene TRBV7-2; D unresolved. The CDR3 covers 14 residues. The V and J ends lost 2 bases and 9 bases respectively, with 17 bases between them. The germline V gene encodes CDR1 SGHTA and CDR2 FQGNSA. The CDR3 loop reads CASSLKALTGGQYF. CDR3 nucleotide sequence: TGTGCCAGCAGCTTAAAAGCCCTGACCGGCGGGCAGTACTTC.

A few counts support this clonotype. The chain combines TRBV6-1 with TRBJ1-2, with 8 bases aligning to TRBD1. This CDR3 comprises 13 residues. The germline V gene encodes CDR1 MNHNS and CDR2 SASEGT. Trimming at V came to 6 bases and at J to 7 bases, leaving 7 bases not matched to a gene. CDR3 sequence: CASSRNTGGGYTF. CDR3 DNA sequence: TGTGCCAGCAGCCGAAATACAGGGGGTGGCTACACCTTC.

This clonotype was detected only a few times. The genes are TRBV10-3 and TRBJ2-3, with unresolved D. The CDR3 length is 11 residues. The germline V gene has CDR1 ENHRY and CDR2 SYGVKD. With 4 bases removed from V and 5 bases from J, the gap between germline ends came to 4 bases. CDR3 sequence (DNA): TGTGCCATCAGTGCGGAAGATACGCAGTATTTT. This gives the protein CAISAEDTQYF.

This clonotype was detected ten times or more. The V and J genes are TRBV7-8 and TRBJ1-2, with a weak D call TRBD1 (5 bases). V shed 5 bases and J shed 4 bases, with 20 bases lying between them. The CDR3 has 16 amino acids. From germline, CDR1 is SGHVS and CDR2 FQNEAQ. The chain's CDR3 is CASSPPDILVGYGYTF. In DNA form, the CDR3 reads TGTGCCAGCAGCCCCCCGGACATTTTAGTAGGCTATGGCTACACCTTC.

This clonotype was seen a few times. The rearrangement uses TRBV5-1 and TRBJ2-7, with 9 bases identical to TRBD1. CDR3 length equals 18 residues. CDR1 is SGHRS and CDR2 is YFSETQ in the germline V gene. V dropped 1 base and J dropped 0; count of bases not matched to a gene: 11. CDR3 sequence: CASSLTPEQGAFSYEQYF. CDR3 sequence (DNA): TGCGCCAGCAGCTTGACTCCTGAACAGGGGGCATTCTCCTACGAGCAGTACTTC.

This clonotype was seen more than once but under ten times. The gene calls are TRBV4-1 and TRBJ1-1; possibly TRBD1 for D (5 bases). Trimming shortened V by 8 bases and J by 8 bases, and 24 bases separated the two germline ends. Germline CDR1 MGHRA, CDR2 YSYEKL. The CDR3 length is 15 residues. The DNA of the CDR3 is TGCGCCAGCTACCCTTTACTCCGGGGCAACGGGGAAGCTTTCTTT. It specifies CASYPLLRGNGEAFF.

The CDR3 region has the DNA TGTGCCAGCAGTTTATCCGGGGTGGGTGAAAAACTGTTTTTT. This sequence encodes CASSLSGVGEKLFF. V and J are TRBV28 and TRBJ1-4; D gene ambiguous. Germline V gene data show CDR1 as MDHEN and CDR2 as SYDVKM. V was pared by 1 base and J by 7 bases, with 10 bases between. This CDR3 comprises 14 residues.

This clonotype has just a few counts. The chain combines TRBV19 with TRBJ2-1; 10 nucleotides line up with TRBD2. With 5 bases clipped from V and 9 bases from J, the junction kept 7 bases outside the gene matches. The V gene's germline CDR1 is LNHDA and CDR2 SQIVND (reference sequence). The CDR3 loop spans 14 amino acids. The CDR3 spells CASSWASGSREQFF. In DNA form, the CDR3 reads TGTGCCAGTAGTTGGGCTAGCGGGAGTCGTGAGCAGTTCTTC.

The chain joins TRBV6-5 to TRBJ1-6, with a possible D match to TRBD1 (5 bases). Germline V gives CDR1 MNHEY, CDR2 SVGAGI. CDR3 length equals 14 residues. Trimming pared 0 bases from V and 10 bases from J, leaving 10 bases between. The CDR3 bases are TGTGCCAGCAGTTACTCGGACAAGTCGTCACCCCTCCACTTT. Its protein product is CASSYSDKSSPLHF.

The chain uses TRBV5-1 and TRBJ2-3, with 7 bases fitting TRBD1. CDR3 length: 15 amino acids. With V trimmed by 1 base and J by 6 bases, 8 bases remained unmatched. The germline V gene encodes CDR1 SGHRS and CDR2 YFSETQ. CDR3 in amino acids: CASSLLDRKIDTQYF. The CDR3 DNA sequence: TGCGCCAGCAGCTTGCTGGACAGGAAAATTGATACGCAGTATTTT.

A note on this clonotype: Since a much larger clone is just one base distant, this may be a read error. This chain uses TRBV6-5 with TRBJ2-3; 10 bases match TRBD2. Germline V CDR1 and CDR2: MNHEY, SVGAGI. This CDR3 is built from 15 residues. The ends lost 4 bases at V and 7 bases at J; junction bases unmatched: 8. As DNA, the CDR3 is TGTGCCAGCAGTTGCTCTAGCGGGGGAGGAAATACGCAGTATTTT. Residues: CASSCSSGGGNTQYF.